Sequencing of this TCR beta chain was carried out in a study of cytomegalovirus exposure and HLA in healthy donors listed by TCRdb under 2017. Background on the whole study: An earlier analysis of a few hundred of the donors reported 276 Gb of sequence data and 100 million to 120 million unique TCR beta sequences obtained from approximately 180 million T cells. Approximately 310 gigabases of sequencing data and 70 million to 100 million unique TCR sequences were included in an early release covering 550 to 800 HLA-typed donors. Of the 300 to 450 genotyped donors, less than 85% were placed in the genetic ancestry cluster associated with self-reported Caucasian donors. The aim of the study was to test whether cataloging public T cell receptors could identify signatures of past pathogen exposure. The study profiled the T cell repertoires of fewer than 850 subjects by immunosequencing and related them to cytomegalovirus serostatus. A separate validation cohort of approximately 120 different subjects was used in addition to the roughly 700-subject first cohort. High-throughput TCR immunosequencing, statistical association of individual TCRs with disease status, and machine learning were combined to predict cytomegalovirus infection status. A later analysis re-analyzed previously published TCR beta repertoires from hundreds of donors and added high-resolution HLA genotyping to study TCR occurrence patterns. In the later analysis, no new phenotypic data were used to find candidate immune exposures; instead, reliance was placed on TCR beta sequences and their occurrence across donors. To decide whether each TCR beta V gene segment behaved as functional or pseudogenic, an earlier analysis of over 500 of the donors relied on high-throughput TCR beta sequencing. Donor age, sex, ethnicity and CMV serostatus were compiled alongside the repertoire data. A later genetic analysis took genome-wide SNP genotypes for 398 of the 666 donors and used that subset as a discovery cohort. Every repertoire in the discovery cohort had been generated on one and the same sequencing platform. Both class I and class II loci were covered by HLA typing, at four-digit resolution. Typing coverage varied by locus: about 620-630 donors for A, B, C, DRB1 and DQB1; about 520 for DQA1; approximately 570 for DPA1; under 490 for DPB1. Roughly five DR-DQ haplotypes were handled as single units for association and clustering, since linkage in the cohort was strong. Among some 400 genotyped donors of the cohort, an average of around 240,000 unique TCR beta nucleotide sequences was sequenced per donor, of which 15% to 20% were non-productive. Findings and caveats that apply to the study as a whole: The study gave a list of about 170 TCR beta chains associated with cytomegalovirus. The classifier was reported to diagnose cytomegalovirus status with high specificity and sensitivity in both the original and validation cohorts. In vitro tests confirmed that a few of the cytomegalovirus-associated TCR beta chains recognize cytomegalovirus antigens. Because some donors lacked HLA typing at each locus, the association tests relied only on the typed subset. Correlated functional status among segregating V segments might reflect linkage disequilibrium, but an unknown experimental factor could not be ruled out. A cluster of highly shared sequence variants was judged likely to represent a technical artifact of the sequencing pipeline. Presence/absence analyses assumed roughly uniform sequencing depth across donors, an assumption that may not hold. In an earlier analysis of roughly 500 of the donors, most TCR beta V segments appeared in productive rearrangements about 87% or about 30% of the time, broadly matching IMGT annotations. A further reported finding was that TCR beta sequences accurately predicted the HLA-A and HLA-B alleles for most subjects in the first cohort. Strong co-occurrence of HLA alleles, especially DR and DQ, made assigning TCR associations to individual alleles difficult. Some IMGT-functional V segments, including TRBV6-2 and TRBV6-3, could not be distinguished by the 87-base-pair reads and were therefore excluded. In a later analysis, several top co-occurrence clusters were reported to appear linked to parvovirus B19, influenza, CMV and Epstein-Barr virus. Most TCR sequences were seen in very few donors, while some public TCRs were found in many individuals. An association between a missense DCLRE1C variant and V-gene and J-gene trimming of TCR beta chains was found in a later genetic analysis and replicated in an independent cohort. The only immune exposure information available for the cohort was CMV serostatus. Compared with equally common non-associated chains, HLA-associated TCR beta chains in a later analysis were more clonally expanded and had lower generation probabilities. A later analysis associated about 18,000 TCR beta sequences with specific HLA alleles at a false discovery rate of 0.05. Compared with the approximately 600-donor mean, donors in an Asian-associated ancestry cluster had fewer N-insertions in productive TCRs, according to a later genetic analysis. It was suggested by the authors that the approach could potentially be generalized to other disease states and immunological phenotypes. A later analysis found that TCR association rates varied across HLA loci, with DRB1 alleles showing the most associated TCRs and HLA-C alleles the fewest. Because counts were too low, under 20 rarely observed V segments, including chromosome 9 orphons, were left out of the earlier analysis of some 600 of the donors. In a later analysis, most CMV-associated TCR beta chains were found to appear HLA-restricted, with HLA associations seemingly driven largely by CMV exposure. The cohort was sequenced for TCR beta chains only, and without alpha or paired-chain data the features that could be detected were limited.

The library was generated by the immunoSEQ multiplex PCR assay. The multiplex PCR relied on a mix of 60 forward primers for TCR Vbeta segments and 13 reverse primers for TCR Jbeta segments. The CDR3 region of rearranged TCR beta genes was amplified from genomic DNA with a multiplex PCR assay. Amplified TCR beta libraries were sequenced as 87-base-pair reads on the Illumina HiSeq System. In the original analysis: A later analysis counted around 72 million unique TCR beta chains across the 500 to 850 repertoires, and around 9.9 million of these chains were shared by at least two donors. Raw reads were error-corrected and collapsed into unique sequences by a nearest-neighbor algorithm in which closely related sequences were merged to remove PCR and sequencing errors. To assign V, D and J gene segments, CDR3 sequences were aligned to IMGT reference sequences. Each retained sequence needed at least a six-nucleotide match to both a V gene segment and a J gene segment. A rearrangement counted as productive if the CDR3 had no stop codons and remained in frame with V and J, and every other rearrangement counted as non-productive. Following IMGT convention, CDR3 was defined as the stretch from the second conserved V-encoded cysteine up to the conserved J-encoded phenylalanine. The earlier analysis of around 640 of the donors excluded sequences that lacked an unambiguous match to a single V gene segment. An earlier analysis of 587 of the donors called V segments functional above 56.7% productive rearrangements and segregating when the between-donor standard deviation exceeded 5%. To diagnose cytomegalovirus status from the catalog of TCR beta chain sequences, a statistical classification framework was built. In a later analysis, TCR nucleotide sequences were compared against IMGT/GENE-DB human TR gene sequences so that V and J genes could be assigned. A later analysis assigned CDR3 sequences and most-parsimonious VDJ recombination scenarios with the TCRdist pipeline. A later analysis defined each TCR beta chain by its CDR3 amino acid sequence plus V-gene family, and excluded reads lacking a unique V-gene family. As a way to deal with suspected cross-contamination and a sequencing artifact, a later analysis dropped approximately 570 nucleotide sequences that were highly shared and had low generation probability. In a later analysis, a clonal expansion index for each public chain was calculated from normalized within-repertoire ranks of inferred template counts. In a later analysis, generation probabilities were computed with a VDJ recombination model fitted to out-of-frame rearrangements, and the resulting probabilities were checked against IGoR. In a later analysis, TCR-TCR, TCR-HLA and TCR-CMV co-occurrence was scored with hypergeometric tests, and a repertoire-size bias correction was applied to TCR pairs. False discovery rates were estimated in a later analysis by permuting HLA or CMV assignments 20 times. A later analysis grouped co-occurring TCRs with DBSCAN, adding TCRdist sequence similarity when clustering within HLA-allele-positive subsets. For co-occurrence clustering, repertoires with fewer than 30,000 or more than 120,000 public chains were excluded, along with five repertoires with anomalous nucleotide sharing. TCRdb retrieved this table from immuneACCESS and kept in-frame rearrangements only. Not all clones are present; in checked studies, unresolved V genes account for under half, and no reason is known for the remainder. That table gives V, J and clone size, and the DNA gave D and trimming. The sample profile shows about 80,000 clones; 62% of them were found once. The ten largest clones take up 3.5% to 4.5% of the sample.

In total, over 600 healthy bone marrow donors made up the cohort. At the time of sampling, all cohort members were nominally healthy, though unrecorded immune exposures were likely present. The donor tested CMV seropositive and was one of the 289 seropositive cohort members. A peripheral blood sample was collected from each donor, and TCR beta sequencing was performed on peripheral blood mononuclear cells. Genomic DNA extraction from the blood cell samples was performed with the Qiagen DNeasy Blood Extraction Kit. Turning to this clone: The target of this receptor is not known. Base qualities are not recorded, but no much larger clone differs from it by a single base.

From the cysteine through the phenylalanine, the CDR3 covers 14 amino acids. The CDR3 DNA has 42 bases and is translated from base 1. Trimming costs V 0 bases and J 1 base, and their ends lie 9 bases apart. Taken from the germline V gene (reference sequence), the CDR1 and CDR2 loops are GTSNPN and SVGIG. The chain uses TRBV30 and TRBJ1-1, and perhaps TRBD1 as D gene, on 5 matching bases. The receptor comes from a male donor in good health and CMV-seropositive. Material for sequencing was PBMCs. CDR3 loop: CAWSVAGWNTEAFF. Here is the DNA: TGTGCCTGGAGTGTGGCAGGGTGGAACACTGAAGCTTTCTTT.